This T cell receptor (beta chain) emerged from a study of CD8 T cells in Susac syndrome. From germline, CDR1 is SQVTM and CDR2 ANQGSEA. Trimming took 3 bases from V and 2 from J; bases not matched to a gene: 8. This CDR3 spans 15 amino acids. TCR beta was sequenced from blood CD8+ and CD4+ T cells. The multiple sclerosis control group comprised treatment-naive patients with stable or active relapsing-remitting disease. Negative isolation yielded CD4+ and CD8+ T cells, and FACS enriched TEMRA cells. RNA amounts of about 0.45 to 1 ug underwent reverse transcription with random hexamers. A single record per CDR3 protein comes from TCRdb applying MiXCR to the immunoSEQ multiplex PCR reads. The sample carries approximately 210,000 distinct CDR3 sequences, approximately 95% recorded once.

The sequencing sample was made of CD4+ T cells from PBMCs. The sequence came from a human donor with multiple sclerosis. The V gene is TRBV29-1, the J gene TRBJ1-2, with 8 bases matching TRBD1. The CDR3 region is CSVDAAGGSNYGYTF. In DNA, the CDR3 is TGCAGCGTTGATGCGGCAGGGGGCTCGAACTATGGCTACACCTTC.